Listed here is a single T cell receptor (beta chain). Antigen: not known. Clones were read by immunoSEQ multiplex PCR, and TCRdb kept only the in-frame ones, dropping some. Of roughly 90,000 clones listed, around 85% are singletons. This sample is drawn from a study of cytomegalovirus exposure and HLA in healthy donors. Findings and caveats of the study: Rarity marked most TCR sequences, yet some public TCRs occurred in many donors. Under in vitro conditions, three CMV-associated chains were confirmed as specific for CMV antigens.

Germline CDR1 is SNHLY and CDR2 is FYNNEI. The ends were cut back, 1 base at V and 1 base at J, with 8 bases in the middle. The CDR3 contains 14 residues. The sequenced sample consisted of PBMCs. The receptor was isolated from a young man in good health and CMV-seropositive. The V call is TRBV2, the J call TRBJ2-7; weak D call: TRBD1 (5 bases). Here the CDR3 DNA reads TGTGCCAGCAGTGAAGACAGGTGGTCCTACGAGCAGTACGTC. It is translated as CASSEDRWSYEQYV.